Listed below are T cell receptor beta chains from one sample, sequenced in a study of blood T cell repertoires in COVID-19. Profiling relied on immunoSEQ multiplex PCR, and the TCRdb table lists in-frame clones only, not all of them. The sample consists of about 160,000 clones, roughly 87% of them appearing once. The sequencing input was PBMCs or T cells enriched from blood (not recorded which). These receptors were taken from a woman between 50 and 59 years old who had recovered from COVID-19. Both conserved end residues are part of each CDR3. Fields, in order: CDR3 protein, V gene.

cdr3_aa: CSARIRYGYTF
v_call: TRBV20-1

cdr3_aa: CASRPGQLNTEAFF
v_call: TRBV5-4

cdr3_aa: CASSPQGQGAGGELFF
v_call: TRBV18

cdr3_aa: CASSSGLAGVNEQFF
v_call: TRBV11-3

cdr3_aa: CATSDLTGGAPHGKNSSIVHF
v_call: TRBV24-1

cdr3_aa: CASSFSGTGPYEQYF
v_call: TRBV5-5

cdr3_aa: CASSQDNQRTSYGYTF
v_call: TRBV3-1/TRBV3-2

cdr3_aa: CASSPAGRGFTDTQYF
v_call: TRBV11-2

cdr3_aa: CASIGRERAFF
v_call: TRBV23-1

cdr3_aa: CASSPAQGYNSPLHF
v_call: TRBV7-2

cdr3_aa: CASSPSGLAPQETQYF
v_call: TRBV18

cdr3_aa: CASTRTGFGQPQHF
v_call: TRBV28

cdr3_aa: CASSPTNGEAFF
v_call: TRBV11-1

cdr3_aa: CASSPLPGQGYSYEQYF
v_call: TRBV6-2/TRBV6-3